Listed below are T cell receptor beta chains from one sample, sequenced in a study of human T cells and chemical hapten exposure. TCRdb itself ran the RACE reads through MiXCR, one entry per CDR3 protein. This table has approximately 82,000 distinct CDR3 sequences, roughly 10% appearing once. Sequenced here: whole blood, sampled in connection with sensitization to the hapten diphenylcyclopropenone (DPC). The receptors derive from a man in his forties with alopecia areata. Some clones in this sample may be carry-over from other donors' samples. Both conserved end residues are part of each CDR3. The order of the fields is CDR3 length, D gene, J gene, clone size, V gene, CDR3 DNA, CDR3 protein. A D gene is named only where the DNA matches it firmly. Only some rows state a clone size, as once, few, many or a class for expanded clones.

13,-,TRBJ2-1,many,TRBV6-2/TRBV6-3,TGTGCCAGCAGCGTACGCAGGGACAATGAGCAGTTCTTC,CASSVRRDNEQFF
13,-,TRBJ2-6,few,TRBV29-1,TGCAGCGTTGAAGGGTCTGGGGCCAACGTCCTGACTTTC,CSVEGSGANVLTF
13,TRBD1,TRBJ1-2,many,TRBV19,TGTGCCAGTAGTAGACAGGGGCTCTATGGCTACACCTTC,CASSRQGLYGYTF
16,TRBD2,TRBJ2-2,-,TRBV6-2/TRBV6-3,TGTGCCAGCAGTTACGGAATAGGACTAGCTACCGGGGAGCTGTTTTTT,CASSYGIGLATGELFF
17,TRBD2,TRBJ2-1,-,TRBV5-1,TGCGCCAGCAGCAAACGGGGTCTCGCGGGAGGTTGGGATGAGCAGTTCTTC,CASSKRGLAGGWDEQFF
14,-,TRBJ1-3,-,TRBV29-1,TGCAGCGTTGGGACCCCCGGCTCTGGAAACACCATATATTTT,CSVGTPGSGNTIYF
14,-,TRBJ1-2,many,TRBV7-2,TGTGCCAGCAGCTTAGCAGTAGGGCAGAGGGGCTACACCTTC,CASSLAVGQRGYTF
14,-,TRBJ1-2,-,TRBV28,TGTGCCAGCAGTTTAGGAGGGGAGGGCTATGGCTACACCTTC,CASSLGGEGYGYTF
13,-,TRBJ2-5,few,TRBV14,TGTGCCAGCCGGGGGTGGTACCAAGAGACCCAGTACTTC,CASRGWYQETQYF
20,TRBD2,TRBJ2-1,few,TRBV6-2/TRBV6-3,TGTGCCAGCAAATCTCATCTGGGACTAGCGGGATGGAGCTCCTACAATGAGCAGTTCTTC,CASKSHLGLAGWSSYNEQFF
18,-,TRBJ2-3,-,TRBV3-1,TGTGCCAGCAGCCAAGGCCAGCGGCAGAGGAGAGACACAGATACGCAGTATTTT,CASSQGQRQRRDTDTQYF
15,TRBD1,TRBJ1-5,many,TRBV20-1,TGCAGTGCTAGCCCCCCAGGGGGTACAATAAAGCCCCAGCATTTT,CSASPPGGTIKPQHF
15,-,TRBJ1-4,few,TRBV6-6,TGTGCCAGCAGTTTGGGGACCCAAAACCGGGAAAAACTGTTTTTT,CASSLGTQNREKLFF
17,TRBD2,TRBJ2-1,many,TRBV29-1,TGCAGCGTTAACCCGGGACTAGCGGGAGGGCCTGGGAATGAGCAGTTCTTC,CSVNPGLAGGPGNEQFF
13,-,TRBJ1-2,few,TRBV19,TGTGCCAGTAGTGCGGAGGGTCTCGGGGGCTACACCTTC,CASSAEGLGGYTF
17,TRBD1,TRBJ2-5,-,TRBV12-5,TGTGCTAGTGGTTTAGGTGCCACCGGGACAGGGACAGAGACCCAGTACTTC,CASGLGATGTGTETQYF
14,-,TRBJ1-1,few,TRBV6-5,TGTGCCAGCAGTTATCAAAAGTGGGGGCCTGAAGCTTTCTTT,CASSYQKWGPEAFF
14,TRBD2,TRBJ2-1,-,TRBV12-3/TRBV12-4,TGTGCCAGCAGGAGGACTAGCGGGAGTGGTGAGCAGTTCTTC,CASRRTSGSGEQFF
14,TRBD1,TRBJ1-6,-,TRBV2,TGTGCCACCCAAGACAGGGGGACCGGTTCACCCCTCCACTTT,CATQDRGTGSPLHF
15,TRBD2,TRBJ2-3,-,TRBV30,TGTGCCTGGAGTCTAGCGGGAGCTTGGGCAGATACGCAGTATTTT,CAWSLAGAWADTQYF
12,-,TRBJ1-1,many,TRBV7-9,TGTGCCAGCACCCTAACGAACACTGAAGCTTTCTTT,CASTLTNTEAFF
13,-,TRBJ1-5,many,TRBV2,TGTGCCAGCAGGATTCAGGGAAGTCAGCCCCAGCATTTT,CASRIQGSQPQHF
16,TRBD1,TRBJ1-1,-,TRBV4-3,TGCGCCAGCAGCCAAGGGACAGGATCTCTTCGAGGAGAAGCTTTCTTT,CASSQGTGSLRGEAFF
15,-,TRBJ2-7,few,TRBV15,TGTGCCACCAGTACCGGACCCACACAAACCTACGAGCAGTACTTC,CATSTGPTQTYEQYF
15,TRBD2,TRBJ2-7,few,TRBV7-6,TGTGCCAGCAGCCCCGGGGGGGATGGAGCGGGAGAGCAGTACTTC,CASSPGGDGAGEQYF
13,-,TRBJ1-3,many,TRBV29-1,TGCAGCGTTAATACAGGGTCTGGAAACACCATATATTTT,CSVNTGSGNTIYF
14,-,TRBJ1-2,-,TRBV7-8,TGTGCCAGCAGCTTAGGGGGGCAGGATTATGGCTACACCTTC,CASSLGGQDYGYTF
12,-,TRBJ1-1,-,TRBV28,TGTGCCAGCAATGTCGGGAGCACTGAAGCTTTCTTT,CASNVGSTEAFF
16,TRBD2,TRBJ2-3,few,TRBV20-1,TGCAGTGCCGGGACTAGCGGGAGGAAATCCACAGATACGCAGTATTTT,CSAGTSGRKSTDTQYF
11,TRBD1,TRBJ1-1,few,TRBV6-1,TGTGCCAGCACTCCGACAGGGAAAGCTTTCTTT,CASTPTGKAFF
15,TRBD2,TRBJ2-4,many,TRBV29-1,TGCAGCGTTGAAAGACGCGGGAGATCCAAAAACATTCAGTACTTC,CSVERRGRSKNIQYF
14,TRBD2,TRBJ2-2,-,TRBV6-2/TRBV6-3,TGTGCCAGCAGTACTAGCGGGAGTACCGGGGAGCTGTTTTTT,CASSTSGSTGELFF
15,-,TRBJ1-1,-,TRBV14,TGTGCCAGCAGCCAAGGGTTGGTTATGAACACTGAAGCTTTCTTT,CASSQGLVMNTEAFF
15,-,TRBJ1-6,-,TRBV28,TGTGCCAGCGAGGAGTCGGCGTCCTATAATTCACCCCTCCACTTT,CASEESASYNSPLHF
15,TRBD1,TRBJ1-5,many,TRBV6-5,TGTGCCAGCAGTTACTCGACAGGGTACGGTCAGCCCCAGCATTTT,CASSYSTGYGQPQHF
13,TRBD1,TRBJ1-5,few,TRBV28,TGTGCCAGCAGTATATACAGGGGCCAGCCCCAGCATTTT,CASSIYRGQPQHF
13,TRBD1,TRBJ2-1,few,TRBV12-3/TRBV12-4,TGTGCCAGCAGTACACAGACAGGGCGTGAGCAGTTCTTC,CASSTQTGREQFF
12,TRBD1,TRBJ1-2,-,TRBV2,TGTGCCAGCAGACAGGGGAACTATGGCTACACCTTC,CASRQGNYGYTF
14,-,TRBJ1-5,few,TRBV7-2,TGTGCCAGCACCTGGGGGCCCGTGAGACAGCCCCAGCATTTT,CASTWGPVRQPQHF
19,-,TRBJ1-2,many,TRBV20-1,TGCAGTCAAACCGGCATAAATAGGGAGGACATAGGACGAATATATGGCTACACCTTC,CSQTGINREDIGRIYGYTF
13,-,TRBJ1-5,many,TRBV5-6,TGTGCCAGCAGTAGTCAGGGGTATCAGCCCCAGCATTTT,CASSSQGYQPQHF
17,-,TRBJ1-2,few,TRBV4-1,TGCGCCAGCAGCCACCCCCTCCTTGGGAGGGAGTACTATGGCTACACCTTC,CASSHPLLGREYYGYTF
14,TRBD1,TRBJ2-3,few,TRBV5-1,TGCGCCAGCAGCCCGGGACAGGGCACAGATACGCAGTATTTT,CASSPGQGTDTQYF
15,TRBD1,TRBJ2-7,-,TRBV19,TGTGCCAGTAGTCAAGGGACAGGGGGTTCCTACGAGCAGTACTTC,CASSQGTGGSYEQYF
16,-,TRBJ2-3,-,TRBV20-1,TGCAGTGCTTTTTTGCGGGACACTACTAGCACAGATACGCAGTATTTT,CSAFLRDTTSTDTQYF
11,TRBD2,TRBJ2-1,few,TRBV2,TGTGCCAGCCAAAGCGGGATAGAGCAGTTCTTC,CASQSGIEQFF
14,-,TRBJ1-1,few,TRBV7-2,TGTGCCAGCAGCTTAGATACAGTGGTCACTGAAGCTTTCTTT,CASSLDTVVTEAFF